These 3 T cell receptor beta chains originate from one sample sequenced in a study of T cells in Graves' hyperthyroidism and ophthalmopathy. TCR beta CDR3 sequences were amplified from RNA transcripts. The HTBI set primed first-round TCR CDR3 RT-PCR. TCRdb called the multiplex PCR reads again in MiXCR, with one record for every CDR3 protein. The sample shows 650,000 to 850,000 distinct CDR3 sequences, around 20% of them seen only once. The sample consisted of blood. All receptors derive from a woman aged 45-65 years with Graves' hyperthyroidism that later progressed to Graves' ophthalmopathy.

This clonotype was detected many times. CDR3 coding DNA: TGTGCCAGCAGTGGCCTGGGGTCCGGGGAGCTGTTTTTT. Its protein is CASSGLGSGELFF. The genes are TRBV6-1 and TRBJ2-2; D is unresolved. Germline V lookup: CDR1 MNHNS, CDR2 SASEGT. The CDR3 consists of 13 residues. V was shortened by 4 bases and J by 6 bases, with 9 bases between the two germline ends.

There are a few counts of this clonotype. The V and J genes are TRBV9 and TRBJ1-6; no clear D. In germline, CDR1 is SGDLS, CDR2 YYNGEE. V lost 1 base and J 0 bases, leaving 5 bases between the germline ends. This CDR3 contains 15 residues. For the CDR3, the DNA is TGTGCCAGCAGCGTATCCAGCTCCTATAATTCACCCCTCCACTTT. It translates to CASSVSSSYNSPLHF.

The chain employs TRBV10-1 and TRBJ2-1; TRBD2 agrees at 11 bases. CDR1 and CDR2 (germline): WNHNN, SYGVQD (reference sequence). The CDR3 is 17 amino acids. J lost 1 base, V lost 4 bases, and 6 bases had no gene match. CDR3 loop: CASSATGTSGSYNEQFF. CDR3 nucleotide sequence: TGCGCCAGCAGTGCGACCGGGACTAGCGGATCCTACAATGAGCAGTTCTTC.